This TCR beta chain was captured in a study of blood T cells in healthy people across ages (dated by TCRdb to between 2015 and 2017). Looking at the study overall: Template switching captured roughly one uniquely barcoded TCR beta cDNA molecule per two T cells in model experiments. Donors of different ages were randomly distributed across sequencing lanes to avoid experimental bias. Donors were grouped into four age groups: young (average roughly 16 years), middle-aged (roughly 38), aged (about 60) and long-lived (roughly 80). For two donors (one aged 18 to 29 and one aged 80 or older), the study analyzed two additional independent replicas of 1 million unique cDNA reads from the same blood draw. To track age-related changes in TCR beta repertoire diversity, the study relied on deep sequencing normalized with unique cDNA molecular identifiers.

The donors were roughly 38 Caucasian individuals from Russia, aged about 6 to 100 years, who were systemically healthy. Each donor gave ten milliliters of peripheral blood, drawn into EDTA-treated Vacutainer tubes. Ficoll-Paque density-gradient centrifugation was used to isolate PBMCs, with at least 6.5 million obtained per sample. Trizol reagent was used to extract total RNA from the PBMCs, yielding at least 6 micrograms per sample. For every donor, flow cytometry on a PBMC aliquot measured the percentage of naive CD45RAhigh/CD27high T cells. Libraries came from 5' RACE. Sequencing relied on an Illumina HiSeq 2500. A second PCR of about 7 to 12 cycles was run with a J-beta primer mix and a sample-barcoded 5' primer. Each TCR beta cDNA molecule received a unique molecular identifier from a template-switch 5' adaptor carrying 12 random nucleotides. Each sample yielded at least 2.5 million CDR3-containing paired-end reads. The Mint cDNA synthesis kit, primed by a TRBC-specific oligonucleotide, was used to synthesize first-strand cDNA from all RNA. Following uracil-DNA glycosylase treatment, all cDNA underwent a first 18-cycle PCR with the universal primers M1SS and BC2_uni_R. The authors' pipeline ran thus. For normalization, 1 million high-quality reads, each with a distinct molecular identifier, were randomly selected from each sample. Instead of being binned into consensus sequences, reads with shared molecular identifiers were discarded. MiTCR, set to a Q25 quality threshold and the strictest error-elimination algorithm, was used for CDR3 identification, clonotype clustering and error correction. A nonparametric unseen species model using Euler transformation provided a lower-bound estimate of total TCR beta diversity. The public reads were reanalyzed by TCRdb: fastp trimming at Q25, MiXCR alignment, in-frame beta chains only. Under each unique CDR3 protein, matching rows form one entry showing the most common genes and DNA. The V and J calls were determined by TCRdb, not by the authors. Recorded for this sample are roughly 680,000 distinct CDR3 sequences; around 20% of them occurred a single time. The ten largest clones capture roughly 3.7% of the sample.

V loses 3 bases, J loses 4 bases, and the germline ends lie 10 bases apart. From its cysteine to its phenylalanine, the CDR3 spans 14 amino acids. The kept DNA is CDR3 alone, 42 bases in frame from the first base. CDR1 and CDR2 are read off the germline V gene (reference sequence) as DFQATT and SNEGSKA. Regarding this clonotype: The antigen this receptor binds is unknown. Base qualities are not recorded, but no much larger clone differs from it by a single base.

Study-level results and caveats: Bulk unsorted PBMC profiling prevented conclusive comparison of naive and antigen-experienced compartments. The percentage of naive T cells measured by flow cytometry correlated strongly with observed TCR beta diversity. Estimates of total diversity based on one million sequenced T cells were regarded as lower bounds and as underestimates. Compared with the aged group, the long-lived group had more naive CD4+ T cells, fewer expanded clones and increased TCR diversity, suggesting age selection. Observed TCR beta diversity per million T cells fell roughly linearly with age, and a significant reduction was already apparent by age around 40. The CMV infection status of donors was not known, potentially confounding age-related changes in expanded clonotypes.

The sample comprised blood. This chain is built from TRBV20-1 and TRBJ2-6; a tentative D call is TRBD1 (6 bases match). The TCR sequence derives from a man aged 70-80 years in good health. This receptor has the CDR3 CSASAGEGANVLTF. The DNA sequence is given as TGCAGTGCTAGCGCAGGGGAAGGGGCCAACGTCCTGACTTTC.